This T cell receptor beta chain was sequenced during a study of blood T cells in healthy people across ages. Primed by a sample-barcoded 5' primer and a J-beta primer mix, a second PCR proceeded for about 6 to 11 cycles. TCRdb called the 5' RACE reads again in MiXCR, with one record for every CDR3 protein. The sample lists roughly 800,000 distinct CDR3 sequences; more than 20% were seen once. This CDR3 is 15 amino acids long. V was shortened by 3 bases and J by 0 bases, with 9 bases between the two germline ends. This clonotype occurred a few times. These data were also reused for a study on T cells of mothers and their children.

The sequence was collected from a boy aged 5-17 years in good health. Sequencing input: blood. The chain is built from TRBV12-3 or TRBV12-4 and TRBJ1-3; TRBD1 might be the D (5 bases). The CDR3 bases are TGTGCCAGCAGTTTGGAGGGGATCTCTGGAAACACCATATATTTT. It encodes CASSLEGISGNTIYF.